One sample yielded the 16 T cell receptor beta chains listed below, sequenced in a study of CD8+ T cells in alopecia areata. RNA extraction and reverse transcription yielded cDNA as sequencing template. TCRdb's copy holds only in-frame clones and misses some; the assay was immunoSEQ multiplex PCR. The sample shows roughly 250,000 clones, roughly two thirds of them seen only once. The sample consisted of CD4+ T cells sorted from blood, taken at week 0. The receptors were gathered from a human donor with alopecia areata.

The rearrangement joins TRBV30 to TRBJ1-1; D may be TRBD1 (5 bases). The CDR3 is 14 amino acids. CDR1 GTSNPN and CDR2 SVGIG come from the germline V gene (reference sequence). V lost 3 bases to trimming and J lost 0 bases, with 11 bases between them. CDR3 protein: CAWSVGTLNTEAFF. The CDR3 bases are TGTGCCTGGAGCGTCGGGACGTTGAACACTGAAGCTTTCTTT. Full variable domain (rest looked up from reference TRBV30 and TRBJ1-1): SQTIHQWPATLVQPVGSPLSLECTVEGTSNPNLYWYRQAAGRGLQLLFYSVGIGQISSEVPQNLSASRPQDRQFILSSKKLLLSDSGFYLCAWSVGTLNTEAFFGQGTRLTVV.

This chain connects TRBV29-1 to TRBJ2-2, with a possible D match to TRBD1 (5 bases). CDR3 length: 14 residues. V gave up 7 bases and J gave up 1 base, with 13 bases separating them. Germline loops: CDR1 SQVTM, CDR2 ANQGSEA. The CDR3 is CSARTYENTGELFF. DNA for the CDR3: TGCAGCGCCCGGACATACGAGAACACCGGGGAGCTGTTTTTT.

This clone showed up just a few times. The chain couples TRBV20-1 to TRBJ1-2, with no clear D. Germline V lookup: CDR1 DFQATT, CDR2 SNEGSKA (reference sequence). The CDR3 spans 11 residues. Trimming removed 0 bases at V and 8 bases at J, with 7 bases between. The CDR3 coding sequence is TGCAGTGCTAGAGATCTGGTCGGCTACACCTTC. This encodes CSARDLVGYTF.

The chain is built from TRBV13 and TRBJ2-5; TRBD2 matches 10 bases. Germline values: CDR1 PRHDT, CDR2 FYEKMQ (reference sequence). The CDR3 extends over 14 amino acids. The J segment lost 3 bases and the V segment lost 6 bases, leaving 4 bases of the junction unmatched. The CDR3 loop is CASRPTSGEETQYF. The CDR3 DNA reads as TGTGCCAGCAGACCTACTAGCGGGGAAGAGACCCAGTACTTC.

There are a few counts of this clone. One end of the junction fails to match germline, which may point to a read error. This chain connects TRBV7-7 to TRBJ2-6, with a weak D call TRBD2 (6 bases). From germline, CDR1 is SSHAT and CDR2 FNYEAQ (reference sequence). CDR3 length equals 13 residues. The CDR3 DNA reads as TGTGCTAGCAGCGGGCCTGGGGCCAACGTCCTGACTTTC. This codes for CASSGPGANVLTF. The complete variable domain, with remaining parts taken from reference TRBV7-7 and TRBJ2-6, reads GAGVSQSPRYKVTKRGQDVTLRCDPISSHATLYWYQQALGQGPEFLTYFNYEAQPDKSGLPSDRFSAERPEGSISTLTIQRTEQRDSAMYRCASSGPGANVLTFGAGSRLTVL.

The CDR3 region has the DNA TGTGCCACCAGACCGACTGTTAGCTCCTACGAGCAGTACTTC. Amino acids: CATRPTVSSYEQYF. This chain uses TRBV15 with TRBJ2-7; unclear D gene. The V gene's germline CDR1 is LNHNV and CDR2 YYDKDF (reference sequence). This CDR3 is built from 14 residues. Trimming cost V 6 bases and J 0 bases, with 12 bases left between them.

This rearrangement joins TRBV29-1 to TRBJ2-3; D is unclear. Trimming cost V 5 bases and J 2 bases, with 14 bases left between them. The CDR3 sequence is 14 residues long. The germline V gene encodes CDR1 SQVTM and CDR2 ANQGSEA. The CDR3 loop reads CSVSRLLHTDTQYF. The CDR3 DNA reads TGCAGCGTTTCGAGGTTGCTACACACAGATACGCAGTATTTT.

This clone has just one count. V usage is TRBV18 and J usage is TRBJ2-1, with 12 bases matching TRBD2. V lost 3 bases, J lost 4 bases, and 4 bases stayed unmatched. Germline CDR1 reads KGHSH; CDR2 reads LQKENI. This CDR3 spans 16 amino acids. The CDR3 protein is CASSPVLAGGYNEQFF. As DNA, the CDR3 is TGTGCCAGCTCACCGGTACTAGCGGGGGGATACAATGAGCAGTTCTTC.

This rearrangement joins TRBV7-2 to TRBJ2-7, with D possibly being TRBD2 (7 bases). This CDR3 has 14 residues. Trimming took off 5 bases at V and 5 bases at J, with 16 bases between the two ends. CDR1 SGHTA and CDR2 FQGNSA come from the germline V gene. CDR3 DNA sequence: TGTGCCAGCAGCCGGTCGGGGGGCGTCCACGAGCAGTACTTC. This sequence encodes CASSRSGGVHEQYF.

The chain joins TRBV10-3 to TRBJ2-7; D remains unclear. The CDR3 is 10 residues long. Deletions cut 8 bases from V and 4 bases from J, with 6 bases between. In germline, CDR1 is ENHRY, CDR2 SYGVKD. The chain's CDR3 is CAIPYYEQYF. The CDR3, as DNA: TGTGCCATCCCGTATTACGAGCAGTACTTC.

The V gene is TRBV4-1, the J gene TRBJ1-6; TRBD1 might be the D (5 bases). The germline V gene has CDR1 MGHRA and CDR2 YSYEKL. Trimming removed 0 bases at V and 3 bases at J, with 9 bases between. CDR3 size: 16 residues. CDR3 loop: CASSQEGTIYNSPLHF. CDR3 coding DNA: TGCGCCAGCAGCCAAGAGGGGACGATCTATAATTCACCCCTCCACTTT.

The CDR3 loop is CASSPQNTEAFF. DNA for the CDR3: TGTGCCAGCAGCCCGCAGAACACTGAAGCTTTCTTT. The rearrangement joins TRBV7-2 to TRBJ1-1; D gene uncertain. V dropped 5 bases and J dropped 1 base, with 5 bases sitting between them. This CDR3 contains 12 residues. CDR1 and CDR2 (germline): SGHTA, FQGNSA.

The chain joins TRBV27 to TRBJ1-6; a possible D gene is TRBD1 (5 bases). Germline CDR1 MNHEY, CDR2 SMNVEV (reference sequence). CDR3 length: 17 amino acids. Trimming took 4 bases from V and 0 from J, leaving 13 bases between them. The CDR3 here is CASSSLGPSSYNSPLHF. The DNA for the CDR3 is TGTGCCAGCAGTTCCCTGGGGCCGAGCTCCTATAATTCACCCCTCCACTTT.

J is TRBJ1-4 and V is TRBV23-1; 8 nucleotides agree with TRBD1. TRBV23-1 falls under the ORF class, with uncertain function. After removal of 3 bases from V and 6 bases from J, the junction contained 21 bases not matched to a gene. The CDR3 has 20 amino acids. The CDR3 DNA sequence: TGCGCCAGCAGTCACCTACAGAGGAGGACAGGGCTTAGTGGGGATGAAAAACTGTTTTTT. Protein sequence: CASSHLQRRTGLSGDEKLFF.

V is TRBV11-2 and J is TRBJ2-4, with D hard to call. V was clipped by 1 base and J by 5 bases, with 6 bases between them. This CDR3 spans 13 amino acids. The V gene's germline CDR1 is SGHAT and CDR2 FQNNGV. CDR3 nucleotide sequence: TGTGCCAGCAGCTTAGGGCAGGAAAACATTCAGTACTTC. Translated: CASSLGQENIQYF.

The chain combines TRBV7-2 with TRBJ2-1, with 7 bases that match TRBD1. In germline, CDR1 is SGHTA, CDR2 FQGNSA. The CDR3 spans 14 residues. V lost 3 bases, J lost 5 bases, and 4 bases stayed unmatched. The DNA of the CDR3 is TGTGCCAGCAGCTTTCTACAGGGGAACAATGAGCAGTTCTTC. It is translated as CASSFLQGNNEQFF.